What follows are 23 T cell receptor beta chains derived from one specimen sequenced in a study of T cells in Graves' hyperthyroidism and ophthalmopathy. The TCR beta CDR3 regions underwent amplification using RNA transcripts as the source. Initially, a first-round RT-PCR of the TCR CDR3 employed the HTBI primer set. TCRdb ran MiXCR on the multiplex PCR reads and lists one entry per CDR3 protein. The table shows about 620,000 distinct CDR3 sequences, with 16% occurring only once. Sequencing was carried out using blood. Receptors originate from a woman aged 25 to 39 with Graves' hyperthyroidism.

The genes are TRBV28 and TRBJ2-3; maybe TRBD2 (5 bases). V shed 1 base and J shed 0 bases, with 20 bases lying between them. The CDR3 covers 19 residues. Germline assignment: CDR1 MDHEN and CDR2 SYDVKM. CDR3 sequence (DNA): TGTGCCAGCAGTTTATTCGATTGGAGGACCCTTTGTAGCACAGATACGCAGTATTTT. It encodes CASSLFDWRTLCSTDTQYF.

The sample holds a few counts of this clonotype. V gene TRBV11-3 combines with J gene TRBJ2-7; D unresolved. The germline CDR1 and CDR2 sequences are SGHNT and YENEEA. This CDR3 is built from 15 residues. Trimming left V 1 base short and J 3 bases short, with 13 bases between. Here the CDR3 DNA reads TGTGCCAGCAGCTTAGTCCCAGTGCTAGTCTACGAGCAGTACTTC. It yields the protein CASSLVPVLVYEQYF. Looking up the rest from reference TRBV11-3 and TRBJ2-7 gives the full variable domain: EAGVVQSPRYKIIEKKQPVAFWCNPISGHNTLYWYLQNLGQGPELLIRYENEEAVDDSQLPKDRFSAERLKGVDSTLKIQPAELGDSAVYLCASSLVPVLVYEQYFGPGTRLTVT.

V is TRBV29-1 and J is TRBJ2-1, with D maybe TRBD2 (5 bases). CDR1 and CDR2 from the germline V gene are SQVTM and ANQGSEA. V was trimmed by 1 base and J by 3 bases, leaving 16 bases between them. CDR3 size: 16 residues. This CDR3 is CSVEGGADSDYNEQFF. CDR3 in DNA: TGCAGCGTTGAAGGTGGAGCGGATAGCGACTACAATGAGCAGTTCTTC.

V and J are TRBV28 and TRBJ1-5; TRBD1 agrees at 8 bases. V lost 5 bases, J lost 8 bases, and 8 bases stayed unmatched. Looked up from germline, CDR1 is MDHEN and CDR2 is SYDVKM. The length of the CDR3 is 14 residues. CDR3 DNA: TGTGCCAGCAGTACACTAGGACAGGGTAAGCCCCAGCATTTT. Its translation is CASSTLGQGKPQHF.

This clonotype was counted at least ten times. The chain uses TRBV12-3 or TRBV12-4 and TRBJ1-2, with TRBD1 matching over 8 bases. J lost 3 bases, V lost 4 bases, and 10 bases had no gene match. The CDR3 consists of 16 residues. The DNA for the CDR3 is TGTGCCAGCAGTTCGACAGGGGCGAATGAAGACTATGGCTACACCTTC. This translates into CASSSTGANEDYGYTF.

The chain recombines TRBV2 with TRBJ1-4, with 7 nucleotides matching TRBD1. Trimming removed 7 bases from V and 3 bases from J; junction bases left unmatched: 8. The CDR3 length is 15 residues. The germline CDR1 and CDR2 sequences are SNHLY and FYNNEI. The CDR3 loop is CASIRQGGANEKLFF. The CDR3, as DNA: TGTGCCAGCATAAGACAGGGAGGTGCTAATGAAAAACTGTTTTTT.

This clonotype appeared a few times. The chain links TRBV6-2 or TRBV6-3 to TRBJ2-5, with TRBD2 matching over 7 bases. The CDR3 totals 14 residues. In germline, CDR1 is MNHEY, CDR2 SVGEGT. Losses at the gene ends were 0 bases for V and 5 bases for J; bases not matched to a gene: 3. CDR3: CASSYSGGTETQYF. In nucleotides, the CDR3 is TGTGCCAGCAGTTACTCCGGGGGGACGGAGACCCAGTACTTC.

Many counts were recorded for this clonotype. DNA of the CDR3: TGTGCCAGCAACGATGACAGATATAACTATGGCTACACCTTC. Protein product: CASNDDRYNYGYTF. J is TRBJ1-2 and V is TRBV2; D might be TRBD1 (5 bases). The V end was cut by 7 bases, the J end by 1 base, with 13 bases between. This CDR3 region has 14 residues. Germline CDR1 and CDR2: SNHLY and FYNNEI.

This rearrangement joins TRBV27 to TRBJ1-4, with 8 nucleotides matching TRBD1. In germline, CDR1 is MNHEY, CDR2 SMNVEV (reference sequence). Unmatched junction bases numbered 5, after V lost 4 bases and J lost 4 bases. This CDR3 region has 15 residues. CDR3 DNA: TGTGCCAGCAGTTCCGGACAGGGCCTTAATGAAAAACTGTTTTTT. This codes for CASSSGQGLNEKLFF.

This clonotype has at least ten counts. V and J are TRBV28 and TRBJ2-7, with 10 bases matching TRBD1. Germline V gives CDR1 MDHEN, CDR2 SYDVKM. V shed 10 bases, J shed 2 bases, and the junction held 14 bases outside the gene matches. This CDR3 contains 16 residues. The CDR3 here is CAISTGGQGSPYEQYF. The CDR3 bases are TGTGCCATTTCGACAGGGGGACAGGGGAGCCCCTACGAGCAGTACTTC.

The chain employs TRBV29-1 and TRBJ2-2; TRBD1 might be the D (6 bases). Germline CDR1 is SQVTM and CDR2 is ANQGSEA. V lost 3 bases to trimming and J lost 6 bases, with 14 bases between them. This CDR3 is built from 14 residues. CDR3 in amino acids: CSVEDSAAAGELFF. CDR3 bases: TGCAGCGTTGAGGACAGTGCAGCGGCCGGGGAGCTGTTTTTT.

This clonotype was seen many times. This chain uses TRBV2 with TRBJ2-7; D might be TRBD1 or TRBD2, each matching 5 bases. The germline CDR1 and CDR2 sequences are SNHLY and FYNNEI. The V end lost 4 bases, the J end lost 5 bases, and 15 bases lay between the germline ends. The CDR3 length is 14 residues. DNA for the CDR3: TGTGCCAGCAGTGGACGAGGGGTAGGCCACGAGCAGTACTTC. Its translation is CASSGRGVGHEQYF.

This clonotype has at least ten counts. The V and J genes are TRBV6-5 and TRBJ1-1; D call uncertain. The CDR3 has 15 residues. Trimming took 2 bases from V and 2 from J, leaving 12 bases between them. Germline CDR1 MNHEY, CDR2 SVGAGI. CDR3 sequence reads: CASSYLAGLNTEAFF. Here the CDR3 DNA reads TGTGCCAGCAGTTACCTGGCAGGCCTTAACACTGAAGCTTTCTTT.

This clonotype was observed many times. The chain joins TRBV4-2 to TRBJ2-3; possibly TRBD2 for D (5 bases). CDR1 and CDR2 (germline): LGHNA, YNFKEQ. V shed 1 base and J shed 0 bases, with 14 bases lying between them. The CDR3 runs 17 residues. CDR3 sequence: CASSQGERATSTDTQYF. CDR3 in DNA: TGTGCCAGCAGCCAAGGAGAGAGGGCCACAAGCACAGATACGCAGTATTTT.

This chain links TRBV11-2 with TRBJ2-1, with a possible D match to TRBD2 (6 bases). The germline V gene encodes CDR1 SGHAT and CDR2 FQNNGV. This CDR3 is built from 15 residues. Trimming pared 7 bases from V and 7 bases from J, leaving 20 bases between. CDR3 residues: CASTYGTPRRNEQFF. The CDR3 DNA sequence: TGTGCCAGCACCTATGGGACTCCGAGGCGGAATGAGCAGTTCTTC.

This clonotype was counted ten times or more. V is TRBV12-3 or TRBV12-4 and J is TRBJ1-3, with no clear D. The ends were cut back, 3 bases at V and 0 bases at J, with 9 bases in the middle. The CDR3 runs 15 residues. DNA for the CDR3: TGTGCCAGCAGTTTCCCCGGAGCCTCTGGAAACACCATATATTTT. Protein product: CASSFPGASGNTIYF.

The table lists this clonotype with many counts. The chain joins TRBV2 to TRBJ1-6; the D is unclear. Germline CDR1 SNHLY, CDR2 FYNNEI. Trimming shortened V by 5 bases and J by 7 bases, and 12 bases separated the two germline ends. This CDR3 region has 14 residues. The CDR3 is CASSMTIRNSPLHF. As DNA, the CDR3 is TGTGCCAGCAGTATGACCATTAGAAATTCACCCCTCCACTTT.

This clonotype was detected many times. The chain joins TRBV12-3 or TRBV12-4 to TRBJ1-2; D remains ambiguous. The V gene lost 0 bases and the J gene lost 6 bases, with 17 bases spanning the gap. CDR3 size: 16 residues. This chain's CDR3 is CASSLAQSPLVNGYTF. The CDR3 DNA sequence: TGTGCCAGCAGTTTAGCGCAGAGCCCTCTAGTAAATGGCTACACCTTC.

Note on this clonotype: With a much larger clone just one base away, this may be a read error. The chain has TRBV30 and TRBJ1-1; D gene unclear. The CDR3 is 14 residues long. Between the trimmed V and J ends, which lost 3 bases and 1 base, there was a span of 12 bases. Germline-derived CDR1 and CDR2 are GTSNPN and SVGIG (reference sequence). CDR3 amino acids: CAWSSTTPNTEAFF. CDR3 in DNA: TGTGCCTGGAGCTCAACAACACCGAACACTGAAGCTTTCTTT. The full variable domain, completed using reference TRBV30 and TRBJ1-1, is SQTIHQWPATLVQPVGSPLSLECTVEGTSNPNLYWYRQAAGRGLQLLFYSVGIGQISSEVPQNLSASRPQDRQFILSSKKLLLSDSGFYLCAWSSTTPNTEAFFGQGTRLTVV.

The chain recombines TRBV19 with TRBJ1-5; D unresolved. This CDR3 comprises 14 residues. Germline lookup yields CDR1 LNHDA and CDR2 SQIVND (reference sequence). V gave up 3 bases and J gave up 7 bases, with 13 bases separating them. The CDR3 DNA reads TGTGCCAGTAGTATGCCGCAGTGGAGCCAGCCCCAGCATTTT. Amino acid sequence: CASSMPQWSQPQHF.

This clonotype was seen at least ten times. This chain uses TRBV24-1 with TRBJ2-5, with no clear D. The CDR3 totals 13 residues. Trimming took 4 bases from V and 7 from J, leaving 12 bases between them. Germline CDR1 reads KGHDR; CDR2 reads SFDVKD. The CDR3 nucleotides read TGTGCCACCAGTGACTACGCCTCGCGGACCCAGTACTTC. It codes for CATSDYASRTQYF.

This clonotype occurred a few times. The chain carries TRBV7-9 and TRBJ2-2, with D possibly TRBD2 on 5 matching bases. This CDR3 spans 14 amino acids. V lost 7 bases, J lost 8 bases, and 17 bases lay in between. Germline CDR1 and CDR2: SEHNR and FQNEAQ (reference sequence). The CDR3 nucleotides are TGTGCCAGCATCGTAACTAGGAACGCGGGGGAGCTGTTTTTT. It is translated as CASIVTRNAGELFF.

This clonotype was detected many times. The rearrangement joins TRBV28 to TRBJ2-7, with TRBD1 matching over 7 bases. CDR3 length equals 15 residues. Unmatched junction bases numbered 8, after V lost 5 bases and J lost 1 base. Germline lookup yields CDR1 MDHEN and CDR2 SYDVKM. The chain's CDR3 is CASSGPGQISYEQYF. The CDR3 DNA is TGTGCCAGCAGTGGGCCGGGACAGATATCCTACGAGCAGTACTTC.